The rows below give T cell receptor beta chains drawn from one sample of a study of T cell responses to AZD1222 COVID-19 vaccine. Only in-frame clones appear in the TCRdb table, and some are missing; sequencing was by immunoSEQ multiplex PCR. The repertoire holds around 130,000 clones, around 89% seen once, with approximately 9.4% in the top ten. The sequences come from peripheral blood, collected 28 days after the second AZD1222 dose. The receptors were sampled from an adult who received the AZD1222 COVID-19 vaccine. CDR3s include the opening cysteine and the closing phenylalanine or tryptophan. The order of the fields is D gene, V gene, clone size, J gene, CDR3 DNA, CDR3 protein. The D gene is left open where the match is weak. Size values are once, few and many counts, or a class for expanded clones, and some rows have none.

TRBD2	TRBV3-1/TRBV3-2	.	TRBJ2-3	TGTGCCAGCGGACTAGCGGGGAGCACAGATACGCAGTATTTT	CASGLAGSTDTQYF
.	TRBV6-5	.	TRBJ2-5	TGTGCCAGCAGTTACTCCGCCGCTCTGGGGCAAGAGACCCAGTACTTC	CASSYSAALGQETQYF
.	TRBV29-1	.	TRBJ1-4	TGCAGCGTTGCTGTTAACGAGAGAGAAAAACTGTTTTTT	CSVAVNEREKLFF
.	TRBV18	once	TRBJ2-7	TGTGCCAGCTCACCAGGCTACGAGCAGTACTTC	CASSPGYEQYF
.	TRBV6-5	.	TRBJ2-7	TGTGCCAGCTTGTGGGACGCCGGGGGAGAGCAGTACTTC	CASLWDAGGEQYF
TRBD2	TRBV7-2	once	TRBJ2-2	TGTGCCAGCAGCCCGGGGTTAGCGGGAGTCGGGGAGCTGTTTTTT	CASSPGLAGVGELFF
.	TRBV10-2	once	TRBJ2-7	TGCGCCAGCAGTGAGTCGGGCCGGAACGGTGCCTACGAGCAGTACTTC	CASSESGRNGAYEQYF
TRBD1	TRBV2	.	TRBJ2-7	TGTGCCAGCAGGGAGACAGGGGGCGAGTCCTACGAGCAGTACTTC	CASRETGGESYEQYF
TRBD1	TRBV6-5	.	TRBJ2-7	TGTGCCAGCAGACCTGGACAGGGCTTCAACGAGCAGTACTTC	CASRPGQGFNEQYF
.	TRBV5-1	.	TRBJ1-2	TGCGCCAGCAGCTCCACTAGGGTGTCTGGCTACACCTTC	CASSSTRVSGYTF
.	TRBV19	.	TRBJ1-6	TGTGCCAGTAGTAAGGACACCAACTCCTATAATTCACCCCTCCACTTT	CASSKDTNSYNSPLHF
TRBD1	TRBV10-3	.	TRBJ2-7	TGTGCCATCAGTTGGGACAGGGCCATCGAGCAGTACTTC	CAISWDRAIEQYF
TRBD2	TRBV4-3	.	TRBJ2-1	TGCGCCAGCAGCCTGAGCGGGACTAGCGCCCACTCCTACAATGAGCAGTTCTTC	CASSLSGTSAHSYNEQFF
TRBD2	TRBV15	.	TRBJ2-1	TGTGCCACCAGCAGAGGGCTAGCGGGAGGGAGCTCCTACAATGAGCAGTTCTTC	CATSRGLAGGSSYNEQFF
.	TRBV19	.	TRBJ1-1	TGTGCCAGTAGTAAGTCACGGCTGAACACTGAAGCTTTCTTT	CASSKSRLNTEAFF
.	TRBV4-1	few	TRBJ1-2	TGCGCCAGCAGCCGCGGGACGGACTATGGCTACACCTTC	CASSRGTDYGYTF
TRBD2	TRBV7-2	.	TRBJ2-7	TGTGCCAGCAGCCCCCGGGGTAGCGGGGGGGCCCACGAGCAGTACTTC	CASSPRGSGGAHEQYF
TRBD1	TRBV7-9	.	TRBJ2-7	TGTGCCAGCAGCTTAACCGGGACAGGTGGCGAGCAGTACTTC	CASSLTGTGGEQYF
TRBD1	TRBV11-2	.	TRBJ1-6	TGTGCCAGCAGAATGGGGGACAGGGGGCTTAATTCACCCCTCCACTTT	CASRMGDRGLNSPLHF
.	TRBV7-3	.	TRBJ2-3	TGTGCCAGCAGCTTAACGGGGACAGATACGCAGTATTTT	CASSLTGTDTQYF
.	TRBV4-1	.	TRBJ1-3	TGCGCCAGCAGCCAGGCGATCACGGTCGCTCTAGGAAACACCATATATTTT	CASSQAITVALGNTIYF
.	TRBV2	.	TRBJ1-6	TGTGCCAGCAGTATCGCAGGGGAGGGTAATTCACCCCTCCACTTT	CASSIAGEGNSPLHF
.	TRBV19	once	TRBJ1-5	TGTGCCAGTAGTGCGGGGGTCTATAGCAATCAGCCCCAGCATTTT	CASSAGVYSNQPQHF
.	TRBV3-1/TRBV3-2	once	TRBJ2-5	TGTGCCAGCAGCCAAGTTGAGACCCAGTACTTC	CASSQVETQYF
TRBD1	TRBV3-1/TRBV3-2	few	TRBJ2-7	TGTGCCAGCAGCCAAGAAGAAGAGACAGGGGGCAGGTTAGGCCAGAGCTCCTACGAGCAGTACTTC	CASSQEEETGGRLGQSSYEQYF
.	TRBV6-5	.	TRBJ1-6	TGTGCCAGCAGTTTAGCATTGCCTGATAATTCACCCCTCCACTTT	CASSLALPDNSPLHF
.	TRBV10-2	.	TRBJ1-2	TGCGCCAGCAGTGACCCCCATAGGGCCAACCCCGATGGCTACACCTTC	CASSDPHRANPDGYTF
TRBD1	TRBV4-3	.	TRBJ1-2	TGCGCCAGCAGCCAGACCCAGGGGGCGACGGGTGGCTACACCTTC	CASSQTQGATGGYTF
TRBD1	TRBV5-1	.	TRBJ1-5	TGCGCCAGCAGCCCGGAGGGGGCAGTCAATAGCAATCAGCCCCAGCATTTT	CASSPEGAVNSNQPQHF
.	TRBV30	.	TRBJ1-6	TGTGCCTGGAGTCGAAGGGGGGAAGGAATAGGGTATAATTCACCCCTCCACTTT	CAWSRRGEGIGYNSPLHF
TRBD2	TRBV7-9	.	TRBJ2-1	TGTGCCAGCAGCGGCCCTCGCGGGGGGGCGGGAGAAAATGAGCAGTTCTTC	CASSGPRGGAGENEQFF
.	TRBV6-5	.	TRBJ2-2	TGTGCCAGCATTTACGACTCGGGCACCGGGGAGCTGTTTTTT	CASIYDSGTGELFF
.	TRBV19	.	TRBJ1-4	TGTGCCAGCAGTCGGGGGACGGAGAATGAAAAACTGTTTTTT	CASSRGTENEKLFF
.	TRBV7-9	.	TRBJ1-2	TGTGCCAGCAGCTTAGGAGTGAGGCAGACCCTTAACTATGGCTACACCTTC	CASSLGVRQTLNYGYTF
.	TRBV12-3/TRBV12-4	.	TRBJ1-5	TGTGCCAGCAGTCGTCCTCTTCAGCCCCAGCATTTT	CASSRPLQPQHF
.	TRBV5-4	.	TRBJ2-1	TGTGCCAGCGGAGAGACACCCTCCTACAATGAGCAGTTCTTC	CASGETPSYNEQFF
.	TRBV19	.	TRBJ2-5	TGTGCCAGTAGTTGGCCAGGGGAGACCCAGTACTTC	CASSWPGETQYF
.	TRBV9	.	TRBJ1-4	TGTGCCAGCAGCGTAGATGACAGTGAAAAACTGTTTTTT	CASSVDDSEKLFF
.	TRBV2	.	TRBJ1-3	TGTGCCAGCAGTGTTCCCAGCTCTGGAAACACCATATATTTT	CASSVPSSGNTIYF
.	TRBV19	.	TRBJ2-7	TGTGCCAGTAGTATGCAGGGCGGCGCTTACGAGCAGTACTTC	CASSMQGGAYEQYF
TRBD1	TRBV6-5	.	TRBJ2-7	TGTGCCAGCAGCCGACAGGGGGCAGGCTACGAGCAGTACTTC	CASSRQGAGYEQYF
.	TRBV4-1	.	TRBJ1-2	TGCGCCAGCAGCCCCCCCGGGACAAACTATGGCTACACCTTC	CASSPPGTNYGYTF
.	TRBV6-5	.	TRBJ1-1	TGTGCCAGCAGTTACTCATGGCAGGGAAGGGCTGAAGCTTTCTTT	CASSYSWQGRAEAFF
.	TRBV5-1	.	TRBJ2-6	TGCGCCAGCAGCTTGATTTCGGAAGGCTCTGGGGCCAACGTCCTGACTTTC	CASSLISEGSGANVLTF
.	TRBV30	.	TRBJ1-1	TGTGCCTGGAGGTCTCAAGAATACACTGAAGCTTTCTTT	CAWRSQEYTEAFF
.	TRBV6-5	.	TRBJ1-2	TGTGCCAGCAGGACTACGACAGTCCCTAACTATGGCTACACCTTC	CASRTTTVPNYGYTF
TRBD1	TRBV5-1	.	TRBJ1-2	TGCGCCAGCAGCGCCCGCGGGACAGGAATGGCCTATGGCTACACCTTC	CASSARGTGMAYGYTF
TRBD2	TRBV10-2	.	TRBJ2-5	TGCGCCAGCAGCGGGAAGGTAGCGGGCCCCGAGACCCAGTACTTC	CASSGKVAGPETQYF
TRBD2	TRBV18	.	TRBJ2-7	TGTGCCAGCTCACCGGCCGGGACTACCTACGAGCAGTACTTC	CASSPAGTTYEQYF
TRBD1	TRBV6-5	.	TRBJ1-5	TGTGCCAGCAGTTACTCTGGGACAGGGTACAATCAGCCCCAGCATTTT	CASSYSGTGYNQPQHF
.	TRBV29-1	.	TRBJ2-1	TGCAGCGGGGGGATGTCTGATGAGCAGTTCTTC	CSGGMSDEQFF
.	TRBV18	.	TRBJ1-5	TGTGCCAGCTCCACCGGGCCAGGGGTTATTCAGCCCCAGCATTTT	CASSTGPGVIQPQHF
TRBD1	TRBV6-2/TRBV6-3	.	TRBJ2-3	TGTGCCAGCAGTTCCGGGACAGGGCGCACAGATACGCAGTATTTT	CASSSGTGRTDTQYF
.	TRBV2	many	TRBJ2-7	TGTGCCAGCAATAGAGATTACAGCTCCTACGAGCAGTACTTC	CASNRDYSSYEQYF
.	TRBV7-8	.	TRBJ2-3	TGTGCCAGCAGCTTAATGAGCACAGATACGCAGTATTTT	CASSLMSTDTQYF
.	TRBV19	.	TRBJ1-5	TGTGCCAGTACACGGTTCGATCAGCCCCAGCATTTT	CASTRFDQPQHF